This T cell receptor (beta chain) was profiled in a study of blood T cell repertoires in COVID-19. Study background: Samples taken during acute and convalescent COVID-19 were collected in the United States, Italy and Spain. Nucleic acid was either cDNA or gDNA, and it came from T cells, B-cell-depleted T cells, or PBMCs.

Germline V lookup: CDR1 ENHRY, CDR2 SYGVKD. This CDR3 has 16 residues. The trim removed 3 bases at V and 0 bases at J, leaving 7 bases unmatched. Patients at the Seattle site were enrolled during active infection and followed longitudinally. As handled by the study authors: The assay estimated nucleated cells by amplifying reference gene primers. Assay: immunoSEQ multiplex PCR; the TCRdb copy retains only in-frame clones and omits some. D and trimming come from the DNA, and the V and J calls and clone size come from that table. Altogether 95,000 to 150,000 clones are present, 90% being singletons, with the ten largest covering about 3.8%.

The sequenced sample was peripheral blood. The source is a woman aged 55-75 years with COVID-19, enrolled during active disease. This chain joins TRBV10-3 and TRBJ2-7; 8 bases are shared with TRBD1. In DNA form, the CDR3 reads TGTGCCATCAGTGATCCCGGACAGGGCTTCTCCTACGAGCAGTACTTC. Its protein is CAISDPGQGFSYEQYF.